This TCR beta chain derives from a study of blood T cell repertoires in COVID-19. Study summary: The study drew acute and convalescent COVID-19 samples from the United States, Italy and Spain.

Measured with immunoSEQ multiplex PCR; TCRdb has only the in-frame clones, and not every one. The sample includes approximately 200,000 clones, 70% to 90% of them seen just once. The V end lost 1 base, the J end lost 6 bases, and 10 bases lay between the germline ends. Germline lookup yields CDR1 GTSNPN and CDR2 SVGIG (reference sequence). CDR3 size: 14 residues. This receptor was obtained from a woman aged 25-40 years with acute or convalescent COVID-19. Sequencing was done on a sample of peripheral blood. V gene TRBV30 combines with J gene TRBJ1-6; no reliable D call. The CDR3 here is CAWSETALNSPLHF. CDR3 DNA: TGTGCCTGGAGTGAAACAGCCCTTAATTCACCCCTCCACTTT.